The sequence of this T cell receptor (beta chain) was determined in a study of cytomegalovirus exposure and HLA in healthy donors. It was with 60 Vbeta and 13 Jbeta primers that the PCR ran. Authors' analysis steps: Later work found around 80 million unique TCR beta chains, with some 11 million shared. The table came from immunoSEQ multiplex PCR; TCRdb's copy has only in-frame clones and leaves some out. V and J calls and clone size are given by that table; D and trimming were obtained from the DNA. The sample has about 170,000 clones, nearly 80% seen once. This CDR3 is 16 amino acids long. Trimming removed 0 bases from V and 0 bases from J; junction bases left unmatched: 4. Germline assignment: CDR1 SGHRS and CDR2 YFSETQ.

The rearrangement links TRBV5-1 to TRBJ2-5, with 8 bases matching TRBD2. Material for sequencing was PBMCs. This clonotype was obtained from a man in his forties in good health and CMV-seropositive. CDR3 sequence: CASSLGAGGHQETQYF. As DNA, the CDR3 is TGCGCCAGCAGCTTGGGTGCGGGAGGACACCAAGAGACCCAGTACTTC.